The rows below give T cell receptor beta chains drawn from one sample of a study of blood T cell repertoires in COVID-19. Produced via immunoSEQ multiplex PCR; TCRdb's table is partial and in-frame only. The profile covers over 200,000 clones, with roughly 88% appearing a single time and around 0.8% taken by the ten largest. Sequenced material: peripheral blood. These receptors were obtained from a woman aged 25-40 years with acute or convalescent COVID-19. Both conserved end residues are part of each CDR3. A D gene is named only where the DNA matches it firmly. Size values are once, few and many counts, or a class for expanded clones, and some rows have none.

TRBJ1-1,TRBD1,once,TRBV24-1,CATSRTGWNTEAFF,TGTGCCACCAGCCGGACAGGGTGGAACACTGAAGCTTTCTTT
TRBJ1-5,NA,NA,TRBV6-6,CASSNLRLSNQPQHF,TGTGCCAGCTCAAACTTGCGGTTAAGCAATCAGCCCCAGCATTTT
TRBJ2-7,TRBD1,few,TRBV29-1,CSVGGGQGDFYEQYF,TGCAGCGTTGGTGGGGGACAGGGAGATTTCTACGAGCAGTACTTC
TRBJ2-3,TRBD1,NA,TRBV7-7,CASSQQGAGTQYF,TGTGCCAGCAGCCAACAGGGGGCGGGTACGCAGTATTTT
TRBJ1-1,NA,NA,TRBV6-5,CASSYFRGSPEAFF,TGTGCCAGCAGTTACTTCAGGGGTTCTCCTGAAGCTTTCTTT
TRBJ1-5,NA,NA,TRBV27,CASKAALTDSNQPQHF,TGTGCCAGCAAAGCCGCGTTGACAGATAGCAATCAGCCCCAGCATTTT
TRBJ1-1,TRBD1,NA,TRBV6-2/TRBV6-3,CASSLGQGTPITEAFF,TGTGCCAGCAGTTTGGGACAGGGGACGCCCATCACTGAAGCTTTCTTT
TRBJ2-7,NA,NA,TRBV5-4,CASSLDLRSEKEQYF,TGTGCCAGCAGCTTGGACCTCCGAAGTGAGAAGGAGCAGTACTTC
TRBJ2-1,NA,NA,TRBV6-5,CASSYASSYNEQFF,TGTGCCAGCAGTTATGCGAGCTCCTACAATGAGCAGTTCTTC
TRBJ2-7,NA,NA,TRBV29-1,CSVVGDPYEQYF,TGCAGCGTTGTTGGAGATCCCTACGAGCAGTACTTC
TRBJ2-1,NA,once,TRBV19,CASSIGSLRSSYNEQFF,TGTGCCAGTAGTATAGGTTCCCTTAGGAGCTCCTACAATGAGCAGTTCTTC
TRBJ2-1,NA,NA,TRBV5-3,CARSLPSRHEQFF,TGTGCCAGAAGCCTCCCTAGCAGACATGAGCAGTTCTTC
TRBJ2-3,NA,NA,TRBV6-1,CASSEFRGGKTDTQYF,TGTGCCAGCAGTGAATTTCGAGGAGGGAAGACAGATACGCAGTATTTT
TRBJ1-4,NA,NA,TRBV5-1,CASSWEGEKLFF,TGCGCCAGCAGCTGGGAGGGTGAAAAACTGTTTTTT
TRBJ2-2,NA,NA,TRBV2,CASSEVRLTTGELFF,TGTGCCAGCAGTGAAGTTCGCCTAACCACCGGGGAGCTGTTTTTT
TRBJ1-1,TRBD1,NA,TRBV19,CASSVLTARGAEAFF,TGTGCCAGTAGTGTCCTCACCGCCAGGGGGGCTGAAGCTTTCTTT
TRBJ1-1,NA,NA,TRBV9,CASSLTPTGLNTEAFF,TGTGCCAGCAGCTTAACCCCCACAGGACTGAACACTGAAGCTTTCTTT
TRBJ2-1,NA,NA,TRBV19,CASSIRGILGNEQFF,TGTGCCAGTAGTATAAGGGGGATTCTCGGCAATGAGCAGTTCTTC
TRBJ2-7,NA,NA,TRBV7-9,CASSLRGRGNDEQYF,TGTGCCAGCAGCTTAAGAGGCAGGGGTAATGACGAGCAGTACTTC
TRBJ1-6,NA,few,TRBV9,CASSVSDTQSPLHF,TGTGCCAGCAGCGTTAGCGACACTCAATCACCCCTCCACTTT
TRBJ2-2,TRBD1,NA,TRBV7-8,CASSRGQGLRTGELFF,TGTGCCAGCAGCCGAGGACAGGGTTTGAGGACCGGGGAGCTGTTTTTT
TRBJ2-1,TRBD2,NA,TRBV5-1,CASSPTGTSGYNEQFF,TGCGCCAGCAGCCCGACCGGGACTAGCGGATACAATGAGCAGTTCTTC
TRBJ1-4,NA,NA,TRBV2,CATDAGFNEKLFF,TGTGCCACCGACGCAGGATTTAATGAAAAACTGTTTTTT
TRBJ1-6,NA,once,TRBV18,CASSPQEGADNSPLHF,TGTGCCAGCTCACCACAGGAAGGGGCGGATAATTCACCCCTCCACTTT
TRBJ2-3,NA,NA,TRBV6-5,CASSWERGYSADTQYF,TGTGCCAGCAGTTGGGAGCGCGGGTACAGCGCAGATACGCAGTATTTT
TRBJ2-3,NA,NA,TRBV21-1,CASTLWTGGTDTQYF,TGTGCCAGCACCCTTTGGACAGGGGGCACAGATACGCAGTATTTT
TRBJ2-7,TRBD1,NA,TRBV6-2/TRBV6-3,CASSRRTGSYEQYF,TGTGCCAGCAGTCGCCGGACAGGGTCCTACGAGCAGTACTTC
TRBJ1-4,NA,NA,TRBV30,CAWSVQGKSNEKLFF,TGTGCCTGGAGTGTACAGGGCAAAAGTAATGAAAAACTGTTTTTT
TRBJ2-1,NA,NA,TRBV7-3,CASSPPGSPSYNEQFF,TGTGCCAGCAGCCCCCCCGGGAGCCCATCCTACAATGAGCAGTTCTTC
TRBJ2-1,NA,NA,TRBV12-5,CASGPGYNEQFF,TGTGCTAGTGGGCCGGGGTACAATGAGCAGTTCTTC